The 6 T cell receptor beta chains in this list originate from one sample, sequenced in a study of blood T cells in healthy people across ages. For the second PCR, which ran for about 7 to 11 cycles, a sample-barcoded 5' primer and a J-beta primer mix were used. Via MiXCR, TCRdb re-called the 5' RACE reads, giving one row per CDR3 protein. The data show about 1.4 million distinct CDR3 sequences, roughly 60% seen once. Sequencing input: blood. These receptors all come from a man between 18 and 29 years old in good health.

The V gene is TRBV25-1, the J gene TRBJ1-1, with D perhaps TRBD1 (6 bases). The V and J ends lost 8 bases and 5 bases respectively, with 12 bases between them. Germline V gene sequence: CDR1 MGHDK, CDR2 SYGVNS. The CDR3 sequence is 12 residues long. As DNA, the CDR3 is TGTGCCAGCCAAAGGGGGGTTACTGAAGCTTTCTTT. Translation gives CASQRGVTEAFF.

The chain joins TRBV29-1 to TRBJ2-7; 9 bases agree with TRBD2. The CDR3 runs to 16 residues. V lost 3 bases and J lost 0; bases outside the gene matches: 9. Germline-derived CDR1 and CDR2 are SQVTM and ANQGSEA. CDR3 coding DNA: TGCAGCGTTGATTTGGGGCTAGCGGGGAGCTCCTACGAGCAGTACTTC. Protein sequence: CSVDLGLAGSSYEQYF.

This chain links TRBV2 with TRBJ2-3; the D gene is possibly TRBD1 (6 bases). The germline V and J ends were trimmed by 1 base and 5 bases, with 13 bases remaining between them. The CDR3 extends over 15 amino acids. The germline CDR1 and CDR2 sequences are SNHLY and FYNNEI. The CDR3 region is CASSEEAGAVDTQYF. CDR3 nucleotides: TGTGCCAGCAGTGAAGAAGCAGGGGCTGTAGATACGCAGTATTTT.

The rearrangement links TRBV4-3 to TRBJ1-1, with a weak D call TRBD1 (6 bases). This CDR3 has 15 amino acids. Per germline, CDR1 LGHNA and CDR2 YSLEER. The V and J ends lost 0 bases and 7 bases respectively, with 15 bases between them. DNA for the CDR3: TGCGCCAGCAGCCAAGAGGGAACAGGGCACTATGAAGCTTTCTTT. This translates into CASSQEGTGHYEAFF.

The genes are TRBV7-2 and TRBJ1-4; no clear D gene. V lost 5 bases to trimming and J lost 8 bases, with 12 bases between them. The CDR3 length is 13 residues. Germline-derived CDR1 and CDR2 are SGHTA and FQGNSA. This chain's CDR3 is CASSVVSGEKLFF. DNA of the CDR3: TGTGCCAGCAGCGTAGTGAGTGGAGAAAAACTGTTTTTT.

This clonotype has only one observation. The V and J genes are TRBV6-1 and TRBJ1-3; D is unresolved. V lost 7 bases, J lost 4 bases, and 23 bases lay in between. The CDR3 totals 17 residues. Germline CDR1 is MNHNS and CDR2 is SASEGT. CDR3 in amino acids: CASTNKRFPLFGNTIYF. The CDR3 DNA follows: TGTGCCAGCACCAACAAGCGGTTTCCTCTTTTCGGAAACACCATATATTTT.